This T cell receptor (beta chain) originates from a study of T cell responses to AZD1222 COVID-19 vaccine. The study's findings and limits: The span of vaccine-associated CD4 TCRs extended across spike, with dominance at 160-218 and 743-854.

With regard to this clone: Its antigen remains unknown.

Repertoires were generated with immunoSEQ multiplex PCR, while TCRdb's copy carries only in-frame clones and drops some. The table shows some 170,000 clones, with just over 90% occurring only once. The source was peripheral blood, collected 28 days after the second AZD1222 dose. The TCR sequence derives from an adult who received the AZD1222 COVID-19 vaccine.

The CDR3 DNA is TGTGCCTGGAGCTCTAATTCACCCCTCCACTTT. Translating it yields CAWSSNSPLHF. The genes are TRBV30 and TRBJ1-6; D gene unclear. The CDR3 is 11 residues long. V was pared by 3 bases and J by 6 bases, with 3 bases between. Germline CDR1 and CDR2: GTSNPN and SVGIG (reference sequence).